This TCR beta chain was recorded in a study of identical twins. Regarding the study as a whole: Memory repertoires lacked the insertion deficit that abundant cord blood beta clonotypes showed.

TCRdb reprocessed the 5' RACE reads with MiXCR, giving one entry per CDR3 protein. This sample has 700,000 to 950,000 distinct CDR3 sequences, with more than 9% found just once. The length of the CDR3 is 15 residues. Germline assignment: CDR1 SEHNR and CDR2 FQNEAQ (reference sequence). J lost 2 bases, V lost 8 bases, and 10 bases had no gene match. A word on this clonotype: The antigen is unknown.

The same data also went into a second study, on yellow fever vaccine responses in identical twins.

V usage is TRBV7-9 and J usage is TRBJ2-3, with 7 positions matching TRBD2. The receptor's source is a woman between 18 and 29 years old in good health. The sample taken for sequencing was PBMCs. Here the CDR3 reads CASGEGSLSTDTQYF. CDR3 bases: TGTGCCAGCGGGGAGGGATCGCTCTCCACAGATACGCAGTATTTT.